This TCR beta chain was documented in a study of radiotherapy plus CTLA-4 blockade in lung cancer. Generated by immunoSEQ multiplex PCR, the TCRdb table keeps only in-frame clones and is missing some. The sample holds over 85,000 clones; 88% are singletons and the top ten take more than 4.5%. Overall study findings and caveats: Expansion in blood of tumor-derived TCR clones was seen after radiotherapy plus ipilimumab. Early clone dynamics of blood T cells, plus interferon-beta, reportedly predicted response best.

With respect to this clone: The target antigen is unknown.

This CDR3 has 16 residues. Sequenced here: peripheral blood, sampled from a patient treated with radiotherapy plus ipilimumab. This clonotype was obtained from a human donor with non-small cell lung cancer that progressed on radiotherapy plus ipilimumab. This sequence joins TRBV21-1 and TRBJ2-5; the table's TRBD1 call for D was not verified on the DNA. TRBV21-1 is classified as a pseudogene. In DNA form, the CDR3 reads TGTGCCAGCAGCAAAGAAGGGGAACAGGGTCGGGAGACCCAGTACTTC. Protein product: CASSKEGEQGRETQYF.